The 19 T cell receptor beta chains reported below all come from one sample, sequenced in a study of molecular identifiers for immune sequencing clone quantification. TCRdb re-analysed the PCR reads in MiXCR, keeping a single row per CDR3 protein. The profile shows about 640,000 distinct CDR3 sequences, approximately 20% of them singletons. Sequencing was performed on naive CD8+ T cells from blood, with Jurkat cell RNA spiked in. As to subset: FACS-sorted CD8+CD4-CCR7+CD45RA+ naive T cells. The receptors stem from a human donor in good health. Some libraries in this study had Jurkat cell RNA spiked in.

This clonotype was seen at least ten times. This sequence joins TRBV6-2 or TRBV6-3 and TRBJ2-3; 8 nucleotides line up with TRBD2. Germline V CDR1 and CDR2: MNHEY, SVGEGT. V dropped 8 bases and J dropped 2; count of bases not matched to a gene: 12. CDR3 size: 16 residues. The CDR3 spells CASGRVLAGYTDTQYF. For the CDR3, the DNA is TGTGCCAGCGGACGAGTGTTAGCGGGATACACAGATACGCAGTATTTT.

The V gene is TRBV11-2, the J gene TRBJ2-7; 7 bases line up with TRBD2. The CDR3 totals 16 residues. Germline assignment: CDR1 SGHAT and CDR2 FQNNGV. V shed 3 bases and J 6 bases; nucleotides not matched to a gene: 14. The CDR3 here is CASSFGSSGVTREQYF. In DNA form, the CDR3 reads TGTGCCAGCAGCTTCGGTTCTAGCGGTGTCACCCGCGAGCAGTACTTC.

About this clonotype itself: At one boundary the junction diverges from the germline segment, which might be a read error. This CDR3 is CASSYSYSHSTNF. The CDR3 DNA is TGTGCCAGCAGCTATTCGTATTCCCACTCAACGAACTTC. The V and J genes are TRBV12-3 or TRBV12-4 and TRBJ2-7; no reliable D call. The CDR3 runs to 13 residues.

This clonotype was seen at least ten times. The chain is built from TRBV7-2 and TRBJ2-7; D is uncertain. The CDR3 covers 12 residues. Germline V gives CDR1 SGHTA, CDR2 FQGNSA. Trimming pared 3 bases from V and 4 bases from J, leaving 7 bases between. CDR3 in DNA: TGTGCCAGCAGCTTTACGGCGTACGAGCAGTACTTC. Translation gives CASSFTAYEQYF.

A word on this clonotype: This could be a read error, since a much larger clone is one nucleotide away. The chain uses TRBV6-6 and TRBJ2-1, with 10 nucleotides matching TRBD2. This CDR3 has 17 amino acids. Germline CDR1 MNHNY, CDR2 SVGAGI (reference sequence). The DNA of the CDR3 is TGTGCCAGCAGTTTTAATAGCGGGGGGTCGACATACAATGAGCAGCTCTTC. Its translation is CASSFNSGGSTYNEQLF.

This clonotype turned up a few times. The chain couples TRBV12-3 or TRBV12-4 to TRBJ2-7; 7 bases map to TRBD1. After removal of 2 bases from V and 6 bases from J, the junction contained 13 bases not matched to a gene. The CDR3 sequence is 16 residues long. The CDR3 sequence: CASSLSRDSLTPEQYF. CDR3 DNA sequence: TGTGCCAGCAGTTTATCCCGGGACAGTCTTACCCCCGAGCAGTACTTC.

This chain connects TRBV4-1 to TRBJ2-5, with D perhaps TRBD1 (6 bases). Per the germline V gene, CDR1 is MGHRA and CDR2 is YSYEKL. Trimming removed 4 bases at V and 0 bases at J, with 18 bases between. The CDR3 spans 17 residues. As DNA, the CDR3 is TGCGCCAGCAGCCCTTTGGGCAGGGGCCCCTACCAAGAGACCCAGTACTTC. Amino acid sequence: CASSPLGRGPYQETQYF.

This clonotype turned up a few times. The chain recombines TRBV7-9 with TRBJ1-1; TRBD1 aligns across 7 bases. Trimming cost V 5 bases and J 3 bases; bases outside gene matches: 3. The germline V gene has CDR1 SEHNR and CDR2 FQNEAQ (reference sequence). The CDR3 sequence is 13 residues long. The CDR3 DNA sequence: TGTGCCAGCAGCACCGGGACAGACACTGAAGCTTTCTTT. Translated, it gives CASSTGTDTEAFF.

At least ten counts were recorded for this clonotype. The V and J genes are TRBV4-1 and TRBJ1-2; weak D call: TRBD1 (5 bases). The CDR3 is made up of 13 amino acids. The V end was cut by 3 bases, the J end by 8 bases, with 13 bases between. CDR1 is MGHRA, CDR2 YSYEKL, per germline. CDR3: CASSQQGRRGYTF. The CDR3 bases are TGCGCCAGCAGCCAGCAGGGCAGAAGAGGCTACACCTTC.

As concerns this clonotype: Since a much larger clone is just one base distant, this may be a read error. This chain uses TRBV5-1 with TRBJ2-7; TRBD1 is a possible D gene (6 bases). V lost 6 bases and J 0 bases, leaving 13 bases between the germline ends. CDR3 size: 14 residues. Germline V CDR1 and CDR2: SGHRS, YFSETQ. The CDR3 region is CASNWTDFSYEQYF. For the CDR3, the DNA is TGCGCCAGCAACTGGACAGATTTCTCCTACGAGCAGTACTTC.

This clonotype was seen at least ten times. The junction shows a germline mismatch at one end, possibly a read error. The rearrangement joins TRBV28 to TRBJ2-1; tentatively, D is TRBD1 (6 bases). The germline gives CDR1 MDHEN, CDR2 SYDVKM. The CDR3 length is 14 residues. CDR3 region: CASTAGDTYNEQFF. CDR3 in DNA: TGTGCCAGCACCGCAGGGGACACCTACAATGAGCAGTTCTTT. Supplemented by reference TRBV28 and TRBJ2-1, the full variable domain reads DVKVTQSSRYLVKRTGEKVFLECVQDMDHENMFWYRQDPGLGLRLIYFSYDVKMKEKGDIPEGYSVSREKKERFSLILESASTNQTSMYLCASTAGDTYNEQFFGPGTRLTVL.

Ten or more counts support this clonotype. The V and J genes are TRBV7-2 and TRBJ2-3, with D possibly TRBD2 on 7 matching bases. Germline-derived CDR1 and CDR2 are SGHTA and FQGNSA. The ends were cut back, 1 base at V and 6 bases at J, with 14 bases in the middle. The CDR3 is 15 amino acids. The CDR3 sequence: CASSLVGGGRDTQYF. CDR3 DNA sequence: TGTGCCAGCAGCTTAGTTGGGGGGGGCCGGGATACGCAGTATTTT.

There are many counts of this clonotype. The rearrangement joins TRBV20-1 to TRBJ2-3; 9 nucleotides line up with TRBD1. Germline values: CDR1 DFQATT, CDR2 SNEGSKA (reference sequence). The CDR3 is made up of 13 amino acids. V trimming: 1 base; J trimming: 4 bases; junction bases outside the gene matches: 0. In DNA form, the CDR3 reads TGCAGTGCTAGAGGGGACAGGGCAGATACGCAGTATTTT. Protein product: CSARGDRADTQYF.

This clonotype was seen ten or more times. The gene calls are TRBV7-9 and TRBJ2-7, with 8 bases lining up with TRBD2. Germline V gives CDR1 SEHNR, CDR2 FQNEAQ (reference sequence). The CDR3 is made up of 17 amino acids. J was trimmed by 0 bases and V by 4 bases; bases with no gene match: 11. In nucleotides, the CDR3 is TGTGCCAGCAGCTCGGCGGGGGGAGGGAAGAGCTCCTACGAGCAGTACTTC. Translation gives CASSSAGGGKSSYEQYF.

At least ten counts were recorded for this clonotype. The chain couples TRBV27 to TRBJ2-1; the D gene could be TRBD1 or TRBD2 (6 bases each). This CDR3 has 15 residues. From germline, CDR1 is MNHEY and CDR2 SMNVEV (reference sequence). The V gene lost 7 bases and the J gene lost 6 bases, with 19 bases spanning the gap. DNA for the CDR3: TGTGCCAGCACCCTGGGATCAAGGGGGGTCAATGAGCAGTTCTTC. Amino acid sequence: CASTLGSRGVNEQFF.

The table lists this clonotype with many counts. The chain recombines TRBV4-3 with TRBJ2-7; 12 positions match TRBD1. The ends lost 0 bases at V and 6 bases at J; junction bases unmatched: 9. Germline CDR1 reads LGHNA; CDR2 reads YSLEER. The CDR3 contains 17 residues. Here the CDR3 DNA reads TGCGCCAGCAGCCAAGAAGGGTCGGGACAGGGGGCACGCGAGCAGTACTTC. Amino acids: CASSQEGSGQGAREQYF.

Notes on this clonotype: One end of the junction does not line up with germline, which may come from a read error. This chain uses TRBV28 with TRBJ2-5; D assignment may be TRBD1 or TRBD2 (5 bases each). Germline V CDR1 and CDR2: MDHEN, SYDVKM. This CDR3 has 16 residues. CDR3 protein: CACSRPTERTRETQYF. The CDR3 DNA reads TGTGCCTGCAGCCGCCCGACAGAGCGGACAAGAGAGACCCAGTACTTC.

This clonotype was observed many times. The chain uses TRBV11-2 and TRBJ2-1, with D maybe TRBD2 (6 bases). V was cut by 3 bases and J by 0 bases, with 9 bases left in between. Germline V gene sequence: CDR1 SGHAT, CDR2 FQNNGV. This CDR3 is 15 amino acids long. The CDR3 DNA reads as TGTGCCAGCAGCTTTTTCGGGAGCTCCTACAATGAGCAGTTCTTC. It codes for CASSFFGSSYNEQFF.

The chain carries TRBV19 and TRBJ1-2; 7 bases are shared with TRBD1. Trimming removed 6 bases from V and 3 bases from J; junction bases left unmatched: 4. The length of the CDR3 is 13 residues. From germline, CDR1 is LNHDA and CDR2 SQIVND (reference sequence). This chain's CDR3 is CASRTGNHYGYTF. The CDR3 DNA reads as TGTGCCAGTAGGACAGGGAATCACTATGGCTACACCTTC.